One and the same sample provided the 32 T cell receptor beta chains below, sequenced in a study of siplizumab effects on memory and regulatory T cells. Method: immunoSEQ multiplex PCR; TCRdb's copy keeps in-frame clones and lacks some. The sample gives over 70,000 clones, approximately 95% of which show up once; roughly 18% is in the top ten. The material sequenced was CD8+ T cells sorted from blood. Receptors originate from a human donor in good health.

This chain links TRBV9 with TRBJ2-1, with D perhaps TRBD2 (6 bases). Germline CDR1 SGDLS, CDR2 YYNGEE. This CDR3 contains 17 residues. Trimming removed 4 bases from V and 4 bases from J, with 21 bases in between. CDR3 loop: CASSPMGGARPYNEQFF. Written as DNA, the CDR3 is TGTGCCAGCAGCCCGATGGGAGGCGCCCGCCCGTACAATGAGCAGTTCTTC.

The chain carries TRBV5-1 and TRBJ2-3; 8 bases line up with TRBD2. Germline loops: CDR1 SGHRS, CDR2 YFSETQ. Unmatched junction bases numbered 7, after V lost 4 bases and J lost 3 bases. The CDR3 runs 15 residues. CDR3 sequence reads: CASSPSAGVTDTQYF. CDR3 coding DNA: TGCGCCAGCAGCCCGTCAGCGGGAGTTACAGATACGCAGTATTTT.

J is TRBJ2-7 and V is TRBV27, with 8 nucleotides matching TRBD1. V dropped 8 bases and J dropped 3; count of bases not matched to a gene: 3. Germline CDR1 MNHEY, CDR2 SMNVEV (reference sequence). This CDR3 comprises 12 residues. The CDR3 is CASRGQGYEQYF. The CDR3 region has the DNA TGTGCCAGCCGAGGACAGGGCTACGAGCAGTACTTC.

This clone was counted between two and nine times. This chain uses TRBV11-3 with TRBJ1-1; D may be TRBD1 (5 bases). This CDR3 is 13 amino acids long. CDR1 and CDR2 from the germline V gene are SGHNT and YENEEA. V gave up 1 base and J gave up 7 bases, with 10 bases separating them. CDR3 sequence reads: CASSLAVGDEAFF. The CDR3 DNA reads as TGTGCCAGCAGCTTAGCCGTGGGGGATGAAGCTTTCTTT. The full variable domain, in which reference TRBV11-3 and TRBJ1-1 provide the parts outside the CDR3, is EAGVVQSPRYKIIEKKQPVAFWCNPISGHNTLYWYLQNLGQGPELLIRYENEEAVDDSQLPKDRFSAERLKGVDSTLKIQPAELGDSAVYLCASSLAVGDEAFFGQGTRLTVV.

The chain carries TRBV27 and TRBJ2-3; D is possibly TRBD1 (6 bases). Trimming took 2 bases from V and 2 from J, leaving 11 bases between them. Per the germline V gene, CDR1 is MNHEY and CDR2 is SMNVEV (reference sequence). The CDR3 contains 15 residues. In DNA, the CDR3 is TGTGCCAGCAGTTTACAGGGGCCTAACACAGATACGCAGTATTTT. This encodes CASSLQGPNTDTQYF.

The chain is built from TRBV7-9 and TRBJ2-3, with D perhaps matching TRBD1 (5 bases). CDR3 length: 14 residues. Germline CDR1 SEHNR, CDR2 FQNEAQ (reference sequence). V lost 6 bases and J lost 2, with 12 bases in between. Written as DNA, the CDR3 is TGTGCCAGCAGACCCCGACAGATCACAGATACGCAGTATTTT. Amino acids: CASRPRQITDTQYF.

The gene calls are TRBV6-5 and TRBJ2-1; 8 nucleotides align to TRBD2. J gave up 0 bases and V 7 bases, and 5 bases lay outside the gene matches. The CDR3 loop spans 15 amino acids. Per the germline V gene, CDR1 is MNHEY and CDR2 is SVGAGI. The CDR3 DNA follows: TGTGCCAGCACCTTAAGCGGGAGCTCCTACAATGAGCAGTTCTTC. Encoded protein: CASTLSGSSYNEQFF.

The J gene is TRBJ2-5, the V gene TRBV7-9; 10 bases map to TRBD2. CDR3 size: 16 residues. In germline, CDR1 is SEHNR, CDR2 FQNEAQ (reference sequence). Trimming at V came to 5 bases and at J to 2 bases, leaving 8 bases not matched to a gene. CDR3: CASSARTSGVQETQYF. In DNA, the CDR3 is TGTGCCAGCAGCGCAAGGACTAGCGGCGTTCAAGAGACCCAGTACTTC.

The chain recombines TRBV27 with TRBJ2-7; D tentatively fits TRBD1 or TRBD2 (5 bases each). Trimming left V 7 bases short and J 7 bases short, with 17 bases between. The CDR3 is 13 amino acids. Per germline, CDR1 MNHEY and CDR2 SMNVEV (reference sequence). Here the CDR3 DNA reads TGTGCCAGCACGCCGGGACCCTGGGGAGAGCAGTACTTC. As protein: CASTPGPWGEQYF.

The chain uses TRBV28 and TRBJ2-7; 7 bases map to TRBD1. The CDR3 runs 16 residues. Germline V gene lookup returns CDR1 MDHEN and CDR2 SYDVKM. V was clipped by 1 base and J by 1 base; unmatched bases: 7. The CDR3 nucleotides are TGTGCCAGCAGTTTATATTCGGGACAGCGATCCTACGAGCAGTACTTC. Protein sequence: CASSLYSGQRSYEQYF.

The chain joins TRBV11-2 to TRBJ1-1; D is undetermined. Germline CDR1 SGHAT, CDR2 FQNNGV. V was cut by 9 bases and J by 8 bases, with 10 bases left in between. The CDR3 length is 10 residues. CDR3 protein: CASQHVEAFF. The DNA for the CDR3 is TGTGCCAGTCAGCACGTAGAAGCTTTCTTT. Using reference TRBV11-2 and TRBJ1-1 for the parts outside the CDR3, the full variable domain is EAGVAQSPRYKIIEKRQSVAFWCNPISGHATLYWYQQILGQGPKLLIQFQNNGVVDDSQLPKDRFSAERLKGVDSTLKIQPAKLEDSAVYLCASQHVEAFFGQGTRLTVV.

On this clone: A junction boundary mismatches the germline segment, possibly from a read error. The rearrangement joins TRBV7-7 to TRBJ2-2; a weak D match, TRBD2 (6 bases). CDR3 length: 12 amino acids. Germline V gives CDR1 SSHAT, CDR2 FNYEAQ (reference sequence). The CDR3 protein is CASSSGAGELFF. The CDR3 DNA is TGTGCTAGCAGCTCGGGGGCCGGGGAGCTGTTTTTT.

The rearrangement joins TRBV28 to TRBJ2-1; 10 bases are a match to TRBD2. In germline, CDR1 is MDHEN, CDR2 SYDVKM. Germline trimming cut 7 bases from V and 2 bases from J; bases unmatched to any gene: 8. This CDR3 comprises 16 residues. As DNA, the CDR3 is TGTGCCAGCAACTCGATAGCGGGAGGACCCTACAATGAGCAGTTCTTC. Translating it yields CASNSIAGGPYNEQFF.

This rearrangement joins TRBV19 to TRBJ1-3; D ambiguous. CDR1 and CDR2 (germline): LNHDA, SQIVND (reference sequence). This CDR3 is 11 amino acids long. V gave up 9 bases and J gave up 4 bases, with 7 bases separating them. Written as DNA, the CDR3 is TGTGCCAGCGTCTGGGGAAACACCATATATTTT. Protein product: CASVWGNTIYF.

A single count supports this clone. The chain recombines TRBV10-2 with TRBJ2-1; maybe TRBD2 (6 bases). The CDR3 is made up of 14 amino acids. CDR1 is WSHSY and CDR2 is SAAADI in the germline V gene. Deletions cut 3 bases from V and 7 bases from J, with 13 bases between. The CDR3 reads CASSDLRGGNEQFF. CDR3 bases: TGCGCCAGCAGTGATCTGCGGGGCGGGAATGAGCAGTTCTTC.

The chain couples TRBV7-8 to TRBJ1-1, with D perhaps matching TRBD1 (6 bases). CDR1 is SGHVS and CDR2 is FQNEAQ in the germline V gene. V lost 1 base and J 10 bases, leaving 25 bases between the germline ends. This CDR3 region has 17 residues. This chain's CDR3 is CASSLGLFGGHLLGAFF. CDR3 nucleotides: TGTGCCAGCAGCTTAGGTCTTTTCGGGGGACATCTATTGGGAGCTTTCTTT.

The CDR3 protein is CASSYGQGGQPQHF. As DNA, the CDR3 is TGTGCCAGCAGTTATGGACAGGGGGGTCAGCCCCAGCATTTT. The chain links TRBV27 to TRBJ1-5, with 10 bases identical to TRBD1. The V segment lost 4 bases and the J segment 6 bases; nucleotides outside the gene matches: 3. The CDR3 contains 14 residues. CDR1 is MNHEY and CDR2 is SMNVEV in the germline V gene (reference sequence).

The chain combines TRBV7-3 with TRBJ2-1; TRBD2 matches 9 bases. Unmatched junction bases numbered 9, after V lost 3 bases and J lost 9 bases. CDR3 size: 15 residues. The V gene's germline CDR1 is SGHTA and CDR2 FQGTGA. The CDR3 DNA follows: TGTGCCAGCAGCTTCGTAGCGGGAGATTTCGGTGAGCAGTTCTTC. It encodes CASSFVAGDFGEQFF.

The chain links TRBV7-8 to TRBJ2-3, with TRBD2 identical over 9 bases. The CDR3 covers 17 residues. J gave up 3 bases and V 1 base, and 8 bases lay outside the gene matches. Looked up from germline, CDR1 is SGHVS and CDR2 is FQNEAQ. CDR3 amino acids: CASSLGTSVILTDTQYF. The DNA for the CDR3 is TGTGCCAGCAGCTTAGGGACTAGCGTGATATTAACAGATACGCAGTATTTT.

The chain employs TRBV4-1 and TRBJ1-5; 9 bases agree with TRBD1. Germline assignment: CDR1 MGHRA and CDR2 YSYEKL. This CDR3 region has 15 residues. Trimming cost V 4 bases and J 5 bases; bases outside gene matches: 6. CDR3 sequence (DNA): TGCGCCAGCAGCCCCGGACAGGGGAAGGATCAGCCCCAGCATTTT. It codes for CASSPGQGKDQPQHF.

V and J are TRBV19 and TRBJ2-1, with D uncertain. Trimming removed 3 bases at V and 9 bases at J, with 24 bases between. The germline V gene encodes CDR1 LNHDA and CDR2 SQIVND (reference sequence). The CDR3 has 17 amino acids. Here the CDR3 DNA reads TGTGCCAGTAGTATCCGGATTGGAGTCCCCAATCCCGGTGAGCAGTTCTTC. As protein: CASSIRIGVPNPGEQFF.

The chain carries TRBV4-1 and TRBJ2-7; 8 nucleotides match TRBD2. Germline CDR1 reads MGHRA; CDR2 reads YSYEKL. The J segment lost 3 bases and the V segment lost 2 bases, leaving 9 bases of the junction unmatched. This CDR3 has 16 amino acids. In DNA, the CDR3 is TGCGCCAGCAGCCAATCGGTGGGGACTAGGGGCTACGAGCAGTACTTC. Amino acid sequence: CASSQSVGTRGYEQYF.

The chain couples TRBV7-9 to TRBJ2-7; D is perhaps TRBD1 (5 bases). The germline V gene encodes CDR1 SEHNR and CDR2 FQNEAQ (reference sequence). Trimming took off 5 bases at V and 2 bases at J, with 13 bases between the two ends. The length of the CDR3 is 14 residues. CDR3 loop: CASSPKGLTYEQYF. The DNA for the CDR3 is TGTGCCAGCAGCCCCAAGGGGTTAACCTACGAGCAGTACTTC.

This chain uses TRBV29-1 with TRBJ2-1, with TRBD2 identical over 7 bases. CDR1 is SQVTM and CDR2 is ANQGSEA in the germline V gene. The CDR3 consists of 12 residues. The J segment lost 3 bases and the V segment lost 7 bases, leaving 3 bases of the junction unmatched. The DNA of the CDR3 is TGCAGCGCCGAGCGGGACTACAATGAGCAGTTCTTC. Residues: CSAERDYNEQFF.

The chain carries TRBV5-6 and TRBJ2-4, with 10 positions matching TRBD2. Germline V gives CDR1 SGHDT, CDR2 YYEEEE. J lost 0 bases, V lost 1 base, and 10 bases had no gene match. The CDR3 covers 19 residues. In DNA, the CDR3 is TGTGCCAGCAGCTTGCAACTAGCGGGGCCTTCCTTAGCCAAAAACATTCAGTACTTC. This codes for CASSLQLAGPSLAKNIQYF.

The chain is built from TRBV4-1 and TRBJ2-5, with TRBD2 matching 8 bases. J lost 4 bases, V lost 0 bases, and 7 bases had no gene match. Germline V gene data show CDR1 as MGHRA and CDR2 as YSYEKL. This CDR3 region has 16 residues. The CDR3 DNA sequence: TGCGCCAGCAGCCAAGATCGGGGACTAGGTCGAGAGACCCAGTACTTC. It translates to CASSQDRGLGRETQYF.

The table lists this clone with a count of one. This CDR3 is also generated by other DNA sequences in the sample. This chain joins TRBV27 and TRBJ2-3; 13 nucleotides agree with TRBD2. This CDR3 has 18 amino acids. V was pared by 6 bases and J by 3 bases, with 12 bases of the junction left unmatched. Looked up from germline, CDR1 is MNHEY and CDR2 is SMNVEV (reference sequence). This CDR3 reads CASSLAPPTSGRTDTQYF. The DNA of the CDR3 is TGTGCCAGCAGCCTGGCCCCGCCGACTAGCGGGAGGACAGATACGCAGTATTTT.

The rearrangement joins TRBV7-6 to TRBJ2-7; 10 positions agree with TRBD1. With V trimmed by 1 base and J by 5 bases, 2 bases remained unmatched. This CDR3 comprises 14 residues. From germline, CDR1 is SGHVS and CDR2 FNYEAQ. The CDR3 here is CASSLGTGGNEQYF. CDR3 DNA: TGTGCCAGCAGCTTAGGGACAGGGGGAAACGAGCAGTACTTC.

In this sample, this clone turned up once. The chain uses TRBV19 and TRBJ1-1, with 11 bases identical to TRBD1. Germline assignment: CDR1 LNHDA and CDR2 SQIVND (reference sequence). V trimming: 3 bases; J trimming: 3 bases; junction bases outside the gene matches: 3. This CDR3 spans 15 amino acids. This CDR3 reads CASSIGQGAYTEAFF. The CDR3 coding sequence is TGTGCCAGTAGTATCGGACAGGGGGCCTACACTGAAGCTTTCTTT.

The chain combines TRBV29-1 with TRBJ2-3; D remains unclear. Germline values: CDR1 SQVTM, CDR2 ANQGSEA. Trimming cost V 3 bases and J 0 bases, with 13 bases left between them. CDR3 length: 15 residues. The CDR3 region is CSVDKADSSTDTQYF. In DNA, the CDR3 is TGCAGCGTTGATAAGGCAGATTCTAGCACAGATACGCAGTATTTT.

A single count supports this clone. The chain links TRBV7-9 to TRBJ1-1, with a weak D call TRBD1 (5 bases). This CDR3 spans 14 amino acids. Trimming pared 2 bases from V and 6 bases from J, leaving 13 bases between. Germline assignment: CDR1 SEHNR and CDR2 FQNEAQ (reference sequence). The CDR3 spells CASSLTGTASEAFF. The CDR3 DNA reads as TGTGCCAGCAGCTTAACCGGGACGGCATCTGAAGCTTTCTTT.

The rearrangement links TRBV30 to TRBJ2-1; 11 bases are a match to TRBD1. CDR1 is GTSNPN, CDR2 SVGIG, per germline (reference sequence). The V gene end was trimmed by 2 bases and the J gene end by 8 bases; junction bases not matched to a gene: 11. This CDR3 spans 16 amino acids. The CDR3 loop is CAWSPGTGGPADEQFF. Here the CDR3 DNA reads TGTGCCTGGAGTCCCGGGACAGGGGGACCGGCGGATGAGCAGTTCTTC.